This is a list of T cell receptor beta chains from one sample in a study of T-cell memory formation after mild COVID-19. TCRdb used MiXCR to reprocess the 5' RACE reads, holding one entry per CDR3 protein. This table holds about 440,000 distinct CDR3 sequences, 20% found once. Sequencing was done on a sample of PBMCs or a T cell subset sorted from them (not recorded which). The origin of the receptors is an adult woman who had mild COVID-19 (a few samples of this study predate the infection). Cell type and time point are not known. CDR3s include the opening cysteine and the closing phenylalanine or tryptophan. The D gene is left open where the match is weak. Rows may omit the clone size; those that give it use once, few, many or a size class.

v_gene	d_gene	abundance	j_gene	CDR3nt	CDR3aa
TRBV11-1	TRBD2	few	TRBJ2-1	TGTGCCAGCAGCTTAGACTCTAGACGGGGGGGCTTCTCCTACAATGAGCAGTTCTTC	CASSLDSRRGGFSYNEQFF
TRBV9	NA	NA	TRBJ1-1	TGTGCCAGCAGCGACGGGGGGAACACTGAAGCTTTCTTT	CASSDGGNTEAFF
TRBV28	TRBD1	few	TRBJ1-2	TGTGCCAGCAGTGCAGACAGGGGGGTTCACTATGGCTACACCTTC	CASSADRGVHYGYTF
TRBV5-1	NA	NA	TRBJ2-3	TGCGCCAGCCAGACCGGGGGCAGGGGGACAGATACGCAGTATTTT	CASQTGGRGTDTQYF
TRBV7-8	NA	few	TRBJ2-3	TGTGCCAGCAGCTTTAGTAGGCAGGGAAGCACAGATACGCAGTATTTT	CASSFSRQGSTDTQYF
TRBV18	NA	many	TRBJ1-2	TGTGCCAGCTCATCTATCCCTAACAGCTATGGCTACACCTTC	CASSSIPNSYGYTF
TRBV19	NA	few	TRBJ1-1	TGTGCCACCCAGCGCGACAGAGTGAACACTGAAGCTTTCTTT	CATQRDRVNTEAFF
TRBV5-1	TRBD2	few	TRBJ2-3	TGCGCCAGCAGCATCCAGCGGGGTTACACAGATACGCAGTATTTT	CASSIQRGYTDTQYF
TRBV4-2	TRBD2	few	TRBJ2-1	TGTGCCAGCAGCCAAGATCCGGCGGGAGCTCGCAATGAGCAGTTCTTC	CASSQDPAGARNEQFF
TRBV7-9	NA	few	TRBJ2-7	TGTGCCAGCAGCTTAGGTGGGGCAGCGGATGCCTACGAGCAGTACTTC	CASSLGGAADAYEQYF